Following are 25 T cell receptor beta chains from one sample sequenced in a study of T cells in narcolepsy. Produced via immunoSEQ multiplex PCR; TCRdb's table is partial and in-frame only. The sample lists under 35,000 clones; approximately 80% were seen once. Sequencing was performed on memory (CD45RA-) CD4+ T cells from blood. These receptor sequences come from a human donor in good health.

The chain combines TRBV4-3 with TRBJ2-5; perhaps TRBD1 as D (6 bases). V lost 4 bases, J lost 1 base, and 7 bases lay in between. Germline loops: CDR1 LGHNA, CDR2 YSLEER. The CDR3 covers 13 residues. The CDR3 nucleotides are TGCGCCAGCAGCCGGACAGCCCAAGAGACCCAGTACTTC. Amino acids: CASSRTAQETQYF.

This clone was detected only once. This rearrangement joins TRBV5-4 to TRBJ2-6; TRBD2 is a possible D gene (6 bases). Trimming cost V 4 bases and J 4 bases, with 21 bases left between them. CDR1 and CDR2 (germline): SGHNT, YYREEE (reference sequence). This CDR3 contains 18 residues. CDR3 in DNA: TGTGCCAGCAGCCACATTTCACGCTCACTAGCAGGGGCCAACGTCCTGACTTTC. This sequence encodes CASSHISRSLAGANVLTF.

This clone was counted only a few times. This rearrangement joins TRBV19 to TRBJ1-6; D remains unclear. V lost 3 bases and J lost 0, with 15 bases in between. Per germline, CDR1 LNHDA and CDR2 SQIVND (reference sequence). The CDR3 is 18 amino acids. In nucleotides, the CDR3 is TGTGCCAGTAGTATTAGAGGAAGGGAGAGCTCCTATAATTCACCCCTCCACTTT. This codes for CASSIRGRESSYNSPLHF.

This clone has more than one count but fewer than ten. This chain links TRBV11-2 with TRBJ1-2, with 9 bases aligning to TRBD1. The CDR3 has 17 amino acids. Germline CDR1 and CDR2: SGHAT and FQNNGV. The ends lost 5 bases at V and 4 bases at J; junction bases unmatched: 14. CDR3 DNA: TGTGCCAGCAGCACTGGACAGGGGCCATCGCCTTTCTATGGCTACACCTTC. It yields the protein CASSTGQGPSPFYGYTF.

The chain uses TRBV12-5 and TRBJ1-2; D gene unclear. The V gene lost 0 bases and the J gene lost 2 bases, with 19 bases spanning the gap. The CDR3 is 18 residues long. Per germline, CDR1 LGHNT and CDR2 FRNRAP. The CDR3 sequence: CASGLVKYGGVANYGYTF. In nucleotides, the CDR3 is TGTGCTAGTGGTTTGGTAAAGTATGGTGGGGTGGCAAACTATGGCTACACCTTC. Together with reference TRBV12-5 and TRBJ1-2, the CDR3 gives the full variable domain: DARVTQTPRHKVTEMGQEVTMRCQPILGHNTVFWYRQTMMQGLELLAYFRNRAPLDDSGMPKDRFSAEMPDATLATLKIQPSEPRDSAVYFCASGLVKYGGVANYGYTFGSGTRLTVV.

The chain combines TRBV28 with TRBJ2-2, with D perhaps given as TRBD1 or TRBD2 (6 bases each). Trimming took off 5 bases at V and 5 bases at J, with 12 bases between the two ends. Germline-derived CDR1 and CDR2 are MDHEN and SYDVKM. The CDR3 length is 14 residues. CDR3 bases: TGTGCCAGCAGTAGGGGGGCGCGGACCGGGGAGCTGTTTTTT. Its translation is CASSRGARTGELFF.

V usage is TRBV6-5 and J usage is TRBJ1-1; D possibly corresponds to TRBD1 (6 bases). Trimming removed 0 bases at V and 12 bases at J, with 8 bases between. This CDR3 is 11 amino acids long. CDR1 is MNHEY and CDR2 is SVGAGI in the germline V gene. CDR3 in amino acids: CASSYSGQSFF. CDR3 nucleotide sequence: TGTGCCAGCAGTTACTCCGGACAGTCTTTCTTT.

The chain uses TRBV4-3 and TRBJ2-2; 11 bases agree with TRBD1. This CDR3 is built from 17 residues. V shed 2 bases, J shed 6 bases, and the junction held 8 bases outside the gene matches. Germline assignment: CDR1 LGHNA and CDR2 YSLEER. The CDR3 coding sequence is TGCGCCAGCAGCCAACGTCTTGGGACAGGGGGGGCCGGGGAGCTGTTTTTT. Amino acids: CASSQRLGTGGAGELFF.

The V call is TRBV6-6, the J call TRBJ2-7; 8 nucleotides align to TRBD2. The ends lost 6 bases at V and 7 bases at J; junction bases unmatched: 11. The CDR3 is made up of 14 amino acids. Germline V lookup: CDR1 MNHNY, CDR2 SVGAGI (reference sequence). DNA of the CDR3: TGTGCCAGCAGGGTTGGAGAGCGGGGGCCAGAGCAGTACTTC. Protein: CASRVGERGPEQYF.

The chain couples TRBV6-1 to TRBJ2-5; 7 bases are a match to TRBD2. The CDR3 is 13 residues long. CDR1 is MNHNS, CDR2 SASEGT, per germline. V lost 5 bases and J lost 1; bases outside the gene matches: 1. CDR3 protein: CASSWGGQETQYF. For the CDR3, the DNA is TGTGCCAGCAGTTGGGGGGGCCAAGAGACCCAGTACTTC.

The V and J genes are TRBV6-5 and TRBJ2-5; 9 nucleotides agree with TRBD1. Per the germline V gene, CDR1 is MNHEY and CDR2 is SVGAGI. V lost 7 bases and J lost 5; bases outside the gene matches: 5. CDR3 length: 13 residues. CDR3 residues: CASTRTGEETQYF. As DNA, the CDR3 is TGTGCCAGCACCAGGACAGGGGAGGAGACCCAGTACTTC.

The V and J genes are TRBV7-9 and TRBJ1-2; D ambiguous. Deletions cut 3 bases from V and 2 bases from J, with 10 bases between. Germline CDR1 and CDR2: SEHNR and FQNEAQ (reference sequence). This CDR3 spans 14 amino acids. The CDR3 loop is CASSFGISNYGYTF. Written as DNA, the CDR3 is TGTGCCAGCAGCTTTGGGATATCGAACTATGGCTACACCTTC.

This clone has a single count. Here the CDR3 reads CASSAGQTTATNEKLFF. The CDR3 region has the DNA TGTGCCAGCAGCGCGGGACAGACCACTGCAACTAATGAAAAACTGTTTTTT. The chain is built from TRBV9 and TRBJ1-4; 7 bases fit TRBD1. The CDR3 is 17 amino acids. V shed 3 bases and J 0 bases; nucleotides not matched to a gene: 8. Germline V gene lookup returns CDR1 SGDLS and CDR2 YYNGEE.

The chain has TRBV6-5 and TRBJ1-6, with 7 bases that match TRBD1. Germline CDR1 reads MNHEY; CDR2 reads SVGAGI. The V gene end was trimmed by 4 bases and the J gene end by 7 bases; junction bases not matched to a gene: 7. The CDR3 consists of 15 residues. The CDR3 reads CASSFGQALNSPLHF. The CDR3 DNA is TGTGCCAGCAGTTTCGGACAGGCACTAAATTCACCCCTCCACTTT.

This clone was observed a handful of times. J is TRBJ1-3 and V is TRBV5-6; D is perhaps TRBD1 (6 bases). The germline V and J ends were trimmed by 10 bases and 0 bases, with 11 bases remaining between them. The CDR3 runs 13 residues. CDR1 and CDR2 from the germline V gene are SGHDT and YYEEEE. CDR3 coding DNA: TGTGCCGGTGGACAGATCTCTGGAAACACCATATATTTT. Translation gives CAGGQISGNTIYF.

This clone has a single count. This sequence joins TRBV11-1 and TRBJ2-7; 11 positions agree with TRBD2. The CDR3 has 16 amino acids. Germline values: CDR1 SGHAT, CDR2 FQDESV (reference sequence). V shed 3 bases and J 3 bases; nucleotides not matched to a gene: 7. The CDR3 loop is CASSLGSSGRIYEQYF. Here the CDR3 DNA reads TGTGCCAGCAGCTTGGGATCTAGCGGGAGGATCTACGAGCAGTACTTC.

This sequence joins TRBV28 and TRBJ2-7; D possibly corresponds to TRBD1 (6 bases). V was shortened by 6 bases and J by 3 bases, with 18 bases between the two germline ends. The CDR3 spans 15 residues. From germline, CDR1 is MDHEN and CDR2 SYDVKM. The CDR3 DNA reads TGTGCCAGCAGACCCCCGGTAGGGGGAAACTACGAGCAGTACTTC. Translated: CASRPPVGGNYEQYF.

The chain employs TRBV6-6 and TRBJ2-7, with D perhaps TRBD1 (6 bases). There are 16 residues in the CDR3. Germline V lookup: CDR1 MNHNY, CDR2 SVGAGI (reference sequence). Trimming took 0 bases from V and 5 from J, leaving 17 bases between them. The chain's CDR3 is CASSYSWGLQGNEQYF. The CDR3 DNA reads as TGTGCCAGCAGTTACTCTTGGGGGTTACAGGGTAACGAGCAGTACTTC.

The chain joins TRBV27 to TRBJ2-7, with D possibly matching TRBD2 (7 bases). Trimming removed 5 bases at V and 0 bases at J, with 14 bases between. The CDR3 sequence is 15 residues long. CDR1 MNHEY and CDR2 SMNVEV come from the germline V gene (reference sequence). The CDR3 sequence is CASSPGGAISYEQYF. DNA of the CDR3: TGTGCCAGCAGTCCTGGGGGGGCTATCTCCTACGAGCAGTACTTC.

The chain uses TRBV4-3 and TRBJ2-7; 8 nucleotides match TRBD2. CDR1 is LGHNA and CDR2 is YSLEER in the germline V gene. The CDR3 consists of 15 residues. Trimming removed 0 bases from V and 5 bases from J; junction bases left unmatched: 6. CDR3 coding DNA: TGCGCCAGCAGCCAAGAAGGACTAGCTGAGAACGAGCAGTACTTC. Protein: CASSQEGLAENEQYF.

The gene calls are TRBV6-1 and TRBJ1-5; tentative D call: TRBD1 (6 bases). CDR3 length: 15 residues. V gave up 4 bases and J gave up 10 bases, with 20 bases separating them. Looked up from germline, CDR1 is MNHNS and CDR2 is SASEGT. The DNA of the CDR3 is TGTGCCAGCAGTGGCGCCAGGGGCTTCGCGGGACCCCAGCATTTT. It encodes CASSGARGFAGPQHF.

This clone was picked up a small number of times. V is TRBV9 and J is TRBJ1-2; tentative D call: TRBD1 (6 bases). Trimming took off 0 bases at V and 4 bases at J, with 10 bases between the two ends. The CDR3 contains 14 residues. Per germline, CDR1 SGDLS and CDR2 YYNGEE. The CDR3 sequence: CASSVVGGPYGYTF. The CDR3 coding sequence is TGTGCCAGCAGCGTAGTGGGGGGGCCCTATGGCTACACCTTC.

The chain is built from TRBV19 and TRBJ2-1, with 11 bases that match TRBD2. Germline V gene sequence: CDR1 LNHDA, CDR2 SQIVND (reference sequence). Trimming took 5 bases from V and 4 from J; bases not matched to a gene: 10. The CDR3 extends over 17 amino acids. CDR3 protein: CASSGGDLAGGYNEQFF. CDR3 DNA sequence: TGTGCCAGTAGTGGTGGGGATCTAGCGGGAGGTTACAATGAGCAGTTCTTC.

The genes are TRBV6-5 and TRBJ2-2; 11 nucleotides align to TRBD1. Trimming cost V 6 bases and J 7 bases; bases outside gene matches: 7. The CDR3 extends over 15 amino acids. The germline gives CDR1 MNHEY, CDR2 SVGAGI. The chain's CDR3 is CASSLGQGASGELFF. The CDR3 bases are TGTGCCAGCAGCCTCGGACAGGGGGCGAGCGGGGAGCTGTTTTTT.

In DNA form, the CDR3 reads TGTGCCAGCAGTTATGAGGTGCAGGGCGAGCAGTACTTC. The encoded protein is CASSYEVQGEQYF. The V and J genes are TRBV6-5 and TRBJ2-7, with D possibly matching TRBD1 (5 bases). The germline CDR1 and CDR2 sequences are MNHEY and SVGAGI. The V end was cut by 3 bases, the J end by 6 bases, with 12 bases between. This CDR3 is 13 amino acids long.